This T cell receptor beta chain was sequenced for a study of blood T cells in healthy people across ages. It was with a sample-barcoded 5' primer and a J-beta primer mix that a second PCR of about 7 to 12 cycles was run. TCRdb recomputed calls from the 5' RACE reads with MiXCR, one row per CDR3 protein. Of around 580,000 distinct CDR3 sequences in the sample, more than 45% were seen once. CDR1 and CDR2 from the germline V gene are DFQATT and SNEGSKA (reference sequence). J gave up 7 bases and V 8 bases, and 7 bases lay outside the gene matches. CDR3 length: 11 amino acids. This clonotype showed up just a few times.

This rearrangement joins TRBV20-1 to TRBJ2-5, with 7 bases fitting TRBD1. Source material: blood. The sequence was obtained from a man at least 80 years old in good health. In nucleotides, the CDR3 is TGCAGTAACTACAGGGGCGGGACCCAGTACTTC. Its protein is CSNYRGGTQYF.